The 2 T cell receptor beta chains below were found in one sample sequenced in a study of beta chain features in type 1 diabetes. General observations from the study: Shorter TCRB CDR3s, moderately but significantly so, marked every one of the four CD4+ subsets in Type 1 diabetes patients.

Sequenced material consisted of expressed TCRB transcripts (all of the isolated RNA was reverse transcribed). Data came from immunoSEQ multiplex PCR; TCRdb stores just in-frame clones and leaves some out. The data show over 650,000 clones, with more than 13% seen just once and 0.03% to 0.045% held by the top ten. These receptors have no known antigen. The sequencing sample was made of naive CD4+ T cells from blood. Receptors originate from a man aged 18 to 30 with type 1 diabetes.

The chain links TRBV6-5 to TRBJ1-2, with unresolved D. V lost 8 bases, J lost 4 bases, and 20 bases lay in between. The CDR3 totals 15 residues. The germline gives CDR1 MNHEY, CDR2 SVGAGI. The CDR3 region has the DNA TGTGCCAGCGGGAGAGAGTTGGACCCTACCTATGGCTACACCTTC. As protein: CASGRELDPTYGYTF.

The chain carries TRBV7-2 and TRBJ2-7; 11 bases line up with TRBD1. The V gene's germline CDR1 is SGHTA and CDR2 FQGNSA. The CDR3 covers 15 residues. V trimming: 1 base; J trimming: 5 bases; junction bases outside the gene matches: 4. The chain's CDR3 is CASSLGGQGADEQYF. CDR3 coding DNA: TGTGCCAGCAGCTTAGGCGGACAGGGGGCGGACGAGCAGTACTTC.